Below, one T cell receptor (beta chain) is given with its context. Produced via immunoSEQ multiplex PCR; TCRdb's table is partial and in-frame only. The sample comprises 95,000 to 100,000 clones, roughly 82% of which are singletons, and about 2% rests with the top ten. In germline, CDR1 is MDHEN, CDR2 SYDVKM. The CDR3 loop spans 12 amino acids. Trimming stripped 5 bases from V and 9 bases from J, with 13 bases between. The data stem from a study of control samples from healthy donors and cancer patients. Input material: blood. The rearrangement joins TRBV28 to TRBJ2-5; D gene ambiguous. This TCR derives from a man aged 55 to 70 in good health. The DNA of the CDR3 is TGTGCCAGCAGTCTTCCCCCTGGTCCCCAGTACTTC. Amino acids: CASSLPPGPQYF.